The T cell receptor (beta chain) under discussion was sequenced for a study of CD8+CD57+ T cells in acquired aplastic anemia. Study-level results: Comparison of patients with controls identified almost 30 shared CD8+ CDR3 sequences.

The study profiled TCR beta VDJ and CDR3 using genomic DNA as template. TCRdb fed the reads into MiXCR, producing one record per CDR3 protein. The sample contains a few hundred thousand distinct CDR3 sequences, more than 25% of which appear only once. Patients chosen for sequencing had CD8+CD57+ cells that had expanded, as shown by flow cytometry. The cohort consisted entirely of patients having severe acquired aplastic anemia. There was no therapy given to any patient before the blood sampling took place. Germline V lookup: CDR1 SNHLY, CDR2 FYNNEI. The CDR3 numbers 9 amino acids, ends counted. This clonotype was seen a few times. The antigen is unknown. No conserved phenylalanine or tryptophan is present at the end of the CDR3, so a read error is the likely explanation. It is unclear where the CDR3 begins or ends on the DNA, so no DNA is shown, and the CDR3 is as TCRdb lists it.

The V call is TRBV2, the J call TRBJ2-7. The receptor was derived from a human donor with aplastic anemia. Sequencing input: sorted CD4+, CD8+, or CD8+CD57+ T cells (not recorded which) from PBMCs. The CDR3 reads CASSVMPWE.